This T cell receptor beta chain was sequenced for a study of T-cell reconstitution after alpha-beta-depleted transplantation in children. Unique molecular identifiers tagged the TCRbeta library. TCRdb fed the PCR reads into MiXCR, producing one record per CDR3 protein. This sample has around 960,000 distinct CDR3 sequences, with roughly 29% found just once. Trimming stripped 2 bases from V and 4 bases from J, with 18 bases between. CDR3 length: 17 amino acids. Per the germline V gene, CDR1 is MDHEN and CDR2 is SYDVKM. This chain connects TRBV28 to TRBJ1-5; TRBD1 might be the D (5 bases). The TCR was taken from a boy younger than two who had a stem cell transplant for SCID, so the T cells may come from the graft donor. Material: PBMCs, mostly from graft donor cells, obtained 360 days after TCRalphabeta/CD19-depleted stem cell transplant. DNA of the CDR3: TGTGCCAGCAGTTTAGGCCACCCCCAAGGGGTGAATCAGCCCCAGCATTTT. It yields the protein CASSLGHPQGVNQPQHF.